The 23 T cell receptor beta chains below were found in one sample sequenced in a study of shared clonotypes between healthy human individuals. Only in-frame clones appear in the TCRdb table, and some are missing; sequencing was by immunoSEQ multiplex PCR. The sample contains about 2.1 million clones, just under 95% of which appear only once. Naive-designated CD8 cells lacked CD45RO, were positively enriched for CCR7, and omitted terminally differentiated effector memory CD45RA+ cells. Source material: naive CD8+ T cells from PBMCs. These TCRs come from a man aged 18 to 30 in good health. Some clones in this sample may be carry-over from other donors' samples.

This chain uses TRBV19 with TRBJ2-2; D is uncertain. Trimming stripped 2 bases from V and 2 bases from J, with 15 bases between. Germline assignment: CDR1 LNHDA and CDR2 SQIVND (reference sequence). The length of the CDR3 is 17 residues. This CDR3 is CASSIISIEVNTGELFF. CDR3 in DNA: TGTGCCAGTAGTATAATTAGTATCGAGGTCAACACCGGGGAGCTGTTTTTT.

In regard to this clone: The same CDR3 can be traced to other DNA sequences in this sample. The chain uses TRBV10-3 and TRBJ1-1; tentative D call: TRBD1 (5 bases). Germline loops: CDR1 ENHRY, CDR2 SYGVKD. The CDR3 length is 11 residues. Trimming stripped 8 bases from V and 5 bases from J, with 9 bases between. The CDR3 loop reads CAIGQGTEAFF. CDR3 in DNA: TGTGCCATCGGTCAGGGTACTGAAGCTTTCTTT.

The rearrangement joins TRBV9 to TRBJ2-3; either TRBD1 or TRBD2 may supply D (6 bases each). V was clipped by 4 bases and J by 5 bases, with 23 bases between them. CDR1 SGDLS and CDR2 YYNGEE come from the germline V gene. This CDR3 has 17 amino acids. The CDR3 nucleotides are TGTGCCAGCAGCACCTTACCAGGAGGGGGTTGGCAAGATACGCAGTATTTT. Amino acid sequence: CASSTLPGGGWQDTQYF.

Comment on this clone: At one of its ends the junction is not consistent with the germline gene, which may arise from a read error. The rearrangement links TRBV6-5 to TRBJ2-7; D is unclear. The CDR3 is 13 amino acids. Germline values: CDR1 MNHEY, CDR2 SVGAGI. CDR3 residues: CASSYGASDEQYF. CDR3 bases: TGTGCCAGCAGTTATGGAGCCTCCGACGAGCAGTACTTC.

This clone is a singleton in its sample. The chain recombines TRBV5-6 with TRBJ2-1; TRBD2 matches at 7 bases. The CDR3 spans 18 residues. Germline V gene sequence: CDR1 SGHDT, CDR2 YYEEEE. With 1 base clipped from V and 0 bases from J, the junction kept 10 bases outside the gene matches. The CDR3 here is CASSLSLVGGSSYNEQFF. The CDR3 bases are TGTGCCAGCAGCTTGTCCTTGGTGGGAGGGAGCTCCTACAATGAGCAGTTCTTC.

This chain uses TRBV5-6 with TRBJ2-3; D is uncertain. The CDR3 loop spans 14 amino acids. Trimming took 1 base from V and 1 from J, leaving 7 bases between them. Germline CDR1 and CDR2: SGHDT and YYEEEE. The CDR3 here is CASSLKYRTDTQYF. Here the CDR3 DNA reads TGTGCCAGCAGCTTGAAATACCGCACAGATACGCAGTATTTT.

This chain connects TRBV13 to TRBJ2-5; 12 bases match TRBD1. V trimming: 6 bases; J trimming: 5 bases; junction bases outside the gene matches: 7. The V gene's germline CDR1 is PRHDT and CDR2 FYEKMQ (reference sequence). The CDR3 contains 15 residues. The CDR3 is CASSRPGQGAETQYF. CDR3 DNA: TGTGCCAGCAGTCGACCGGGACAGGGGGCGGAGACCCAGTACTTC. Using reference TRBV13 and TRBJ2-5 for the parts outside the CDR3, the full variable domain is AAGVIQSPRHLIKEKRETATLKCYPIPRHDTVYWYQQGPGQDPQFLISFYEKMQSDKGSIPDRFSAQQFSDYHSELNMSSLELGDSALYFCASSRPGQGAETQYFGPGTRLLVL.

The chain carries TRBV19 and TRBJ1-1; 9 positions match TRBD1. After removal of 5 bases from V and 7 bases from J, the junction contained 14 bases not matched to a gene. CDR1 and CDR2 from the germline V gene are LNHDA and SQIVND (reference sequence). The CDR3 is 16 amino acids. CDR3 amino acids: CASSLDRGVGDGEAFF. In DNA form, the CDR3 reads TGTGCCAGTAGTCTGGACAGGGGCGTCGGGGACGGTGAAGCTTTCTTT.

The chain links TRBV18 to TRBJ2-7, with 12 bases lining up with TRBD1. Losses at the gene ends were 2 bases for V and 5 bases for J; bases not matched to a gene: 10. CDR3 size: 17 residues. From germline, CDR1 is KGHSH and CDR2 LQKENI. The CDR3 reads CASSPTWTGTGGHEQYF. CDR3 nucleotide sequence: TGTGCCAGCTCACCAACGTGGACCGGGACAGGGGGCCACGAGCAGTACTTC.

V and J are TRBV13 and TRBJ2-2; tentatively, D is TRBD2 (6 bases). Germline V gene lookup returns CDR1 PRHDT and CDR2 FYEKMQ (reference sequence). V lost 5 bases, J lost 6 bases, and 16 bases lay in between. This CDR3 is 15 amino acids long. The CDR3 sequence: CASSPSSAQPGELFF. For the CDR3, the DNA is TGTGCCAGCAGCCCGTCTAGCGCTCAGCCCGGGGAGCTGTTTTTT.

The CDR3, as DNA: TGTGCCAGCAGCTTATCTGTGGGACTAGTAGCAGATACGCAGTATTTT. Protein sequence: CASSLSVGLVADTQYF. The genes are TRBV11-1 and TRBJ2-3, with TRBD2 matching 8 bases. This CDR3 region has 16 residues. V was clipped by 2 bases and J by 4 bases; unmatched bases: 8. Germline V gene lookup returns CDR1 SGHAT and CDR2 FQDESV (reference sequence).

Notes on this clone: The sample carries other DNA sequences with the same CDR3. The V call is TRBV28, the J call TRBJ2-7; 13 nucleotides match TRBD2. The V and J ends lost 4 bases and 5 bases, in that order; junction bases with no gene match: 2. The CDR3 runs 14 residues. Germline loops: CDR1 MDHEN, CDR2 SYDVKM. CDR3 region: CASSWTSGSDEQYF. In nucleotides, the CDR3 is TGTGCCAGCAGTTGGACTAGCGGGAGTGACGAGCAGTACTTC.

The chain combines TRBV27 with TRBJ2-1, with D hard to call. The germline V and J ends were trimmed by 7 bases and 4 bases, with 11 bases remaining between them. Germline CDR1 is MNHEY and CDR2 is SMNVEV (reference sequence). The length of the CDR3 is 13 residues. CDR3 nucleotides: TGTGCCAGCATGCGGCTAGGGTACAATGAGCAGTTCTTC. It codes for CASMRLGYNEQFF.

This chain connects TRBV13 to TRBJ1-1; TRBD1 matches 7 bases. V trimming: 0 bases; J trimming: 6 bases; junction bases outside the gene matches: 13. This CDR3 has 17 residues. Germline assignment: CDR1 PRHDT and CDR2 FYEKMQ (reference sequence). The CDR3 spells CASSLGGGVGNTPEAFF. DNA for the CDR3: TGTGCCAGCAGCTTAGGAGGGGGCGTAGGCAATACCCCTGAAGCTTTCTTT.

The chain carries TRBV27 and TRBJ2-2; a weak D match, TRBD1 (6 bases). The CDR3 runs 17 residues. Germline values: CDR1 MNHEY, CDR2 SMNVEV (reference sequence). Trimming shortened V by 5 bases and J by 2 bases, and 18 bases separated the two germline ends. The CDR3 DNA follows: TGTGCCAGCAGTGCGCATCGGGGACAACTTAACACCGGGGAGCTGTTTTTT. Protein: CASSAHRGQLNTGELFF.

The CDR3 protein is CASGQGNYGYTF. The CDR3 region has the DNA TGTGCCTCTGGGCAGGGTAACTATGGCTACACCTTC. The chain carries TRBV27 and TRBJ1-2; perhaps TRBD1 as D (5 bases). The germline V gene has CDR1 MNHEY and CDR2 SMNVEV (reference sequence). The CDR3 length is 12 residues. V lost 11 bases and J lost 1, with 11 bases in between.

The rearrangement joins TRBV28 to TRBJ2-2, with D perhaps TRBD2 (6 bases). CDR1 is MDHEN and CDR2 is SYDVKM in the germline V gene. The CDR3 is 14 amino acids. Trimming removed 6 bases at V and 2 bases at J, with 10 bases between. The chain's CDR3 is CASRPGSNTGELFF. As DNA, the CDR3 is TGTGCCAGCAGACCCGGGAGCAACACCGGGGAGCTGTTTTTT.

This clone came up a few times. This chain links TRBV7-8 with TRBJ2-7; 9 bases are a match to TRBD2. CDR3 length: 13 residues. CDR1 SGHVS and CDR2 FQNEAQ come from the germline V gene. V trimming: 4 bases; J trimming: 6 bases; junction bases outside the gene matches: 4. CDR3 region: CASSSAGGGEQYF. In nucleotides, the CDR3 is TGTGCCAGCAGCTCGGCGGGAGGGGGCGAGCAGTACTTC.

The chain recombines TRBV13 with TRBJ2-5, with D possibly being TRBD1 (6 bases). Germline V gene sequence: CDR1 PRHDT, CDR2 FYEKMQ (reference sequence). The CDR3 loop spans 14 amino acids. V lost 7 bases and J lost 9, with 21 bases in between. CDR3 region: CASTKVDRPMSQYF. DNA of the CDR3: TGTGCCAGCACCAAGGTAGACAGGCCGATGTCCCAGTACTTC.

This clone showed up just once. The sample carries other DNA sequences with the same CDR3. This chain joins TRBV29-1 and TRBJ2-7, with D perhaps TRBD2 (7 bases). CDR3 length equals 14 residues. V was pared by 5 bases and J by 0 bases, with 14 bases between. Germline loops: CDR1 SQVTM, CDR2 ANQGSEA. CDR3 in amino acids: CSVRGGQSSYEQYF. The CDR3 DNA follows: TGCAGCGTTCGCGGGGGCCAGAGCTCCTACGAGCAGTACTTC.

The chain couples TRBV4-1 to TRBJ2-7; 12 bases are a match to TRBD2. Looked up from germline, CDR1 is MGHRA and CDR2 is YSYEKL. J lost 6 bases, V lost 2 bases, and 2 bases had no gene match. The CDR3 has 14 residues. The CDR3 protein is CASSQTSGRSEQYF. CDR3 nucleotide sequence: TGCGCCAGCAGCCAAACTAGCGGGAGGTCCGAGCAGTACTTC.

The rearrangement links TRBV7-9 to TRBJ2-5; D is ambiguous. This CDR3 contains 14 residues. V was shortened by 1 base and J by 4 bases, with 10 bases between the two germline ends. CDR1 and CDR2 from the germline V gene are SEHNR and FQNEAQ (reference sequence). The CDR3 DNA sequence: TGTGCCAGCAGCTTAGGAGGCAGAGCAGAGACCCAGTACTTC. It codes for CASSLGGRAETQYF.

V usage is TRBV7-8 and J usage is TRBJ1-5; 7 nucleotides align to TRBD1. The CDR3 is 16 residues long. The germline gives CDR1 SGHVS, CDR2 FQNEAQ. Trimming at V came to 1 base and at J to 4 bases, leaving 7 bases not matched to a gene. CDR3 in DNA: TGTGCCAGCAGCTTAGTGCAGGGGGACATGAATCAGCCCCAGCATTTT. This translates into CASSLVQGDMNQPQHF.